One and the same sample provided the 29 T cell receptor beta chains below, sequenced in a study of neurological immune-mediated disorders. TCRdb passed the 5' RACE reads through MiXCR, listing each CDR3 protein once. Counted here are 70,000 or so distinct CDR3 sequences, 2.5% to 4% occurring once; the ten biggest clones make up 4% to 6.5%. Sequenced sample: PBMCs. These receptors originate from a woman aged 45-59 years with multiple sclerosis.

Ten or more counts support this clonotype. V usage is TRBV20-1 and J usage is TRBJ1-1, with D perhaps TRBD1 (5 bases). The CDR3 consists of 15 residues. Trimming removed 0 bases at V and 1 base at J, with 12 bases between. Germline lookup yields CDR1 DFQATT and CDR2 SNEGSKA (reference sequence). In nucleotides, the CDR3 is TGCAGTGCTAGAGACAGAATAACAGGGAACACTGAAGCTTTCTTT. Protein sequence: CSARDRITGNTEAFF.

This clonotype has a count of ten or more. The rearrangement links TRBV5-1 to TRBJ2-5; possibly TRBD2 for D (6 bases). The CDR3 has 14 residues. V lost 2 bases to trimming and J lost 3 bases, with 11 bases between them. Per the germline V gene, CDR1 is SGHRS and CDR2 is YFSETQ. This CDR3 reads CASSFYGGEETQYF. The CDR3, as DNA: TGCGCCAGCAGCTTTTACGGCGGGGAAGAGACCCAGTACTTC.

The rearrangement uses TRBV3-1 and TRBJ2-3; 8 bases are shared with TRBD2. CDR3 length equals 15 residues. The junction had 6 bases not matched to a gene; V was cut back by 4 bases and J by 3 bases. Germline-derived CDR1 and CDR2 are LGHDT and YNNKEL (reference sequence). The CDR3 protein is CASSRPAGDTDTQYF. In DNA form, the CDR3 reads TGTGCCAGCAGCCGTCCAGCGGGGGATACAGATACGCAGTATTTT.

In its sample, this clonotype was seen many times. The rearrangement links TRBV20-1 to TRBJ1-6; D remains unclear. This CDR3 has 13 residues. Germline V CDR1 and CDR2: DFQATT, SNEGSKA (reference sequence). V was trimmed by 5 bases and J by 7 bases, leaving 12 bases between them. CDR3 sequence: CSASRIINSPLHF. CDR3 nucleotide sequence: TGCAGTGCTTCACGGATAATCAATTCACCCCTCCACTTT.

By frequency in the sample, this clonotype is large. The rearrangement uses TRBV20-1 and TRBJ2-3; D is perhaps TRBD2 (5 bases). The CDR3 spans 15 residues. From germline, CDR1 is DFQATT and CDR2 SNEGSKA (reference sequence). V lost 2 bases and J lost 8, with 20 bases in between. The CDR3 DNA sequence: TGCAGTGCTAGAAGCGGAGAGGCGGCACAGTTTACGCAGTATTTT. The encoded protein is CSARSGEAAQFTQYF.

This clonotype was counted ten times or more. This chain joins TRBV10-3 and TRBJ2-3; D ambiguous. This CDR3 is 13 amino acids long. Trimming took off 0 bases at V and 4 bases at J, with 5 bases between the two ends. Germline lookup yields CDR1 ENHRY and CDR2 SYGVKD. The CDR3 bases are TGTGCCATCAGTGAGTCGATCGCAGATACGCAGTATTTT. Translated, it gives CAISESIADTQYF.

This clonotype was counted ten times or more. The J gene is TRBJ1-3, the V gene TRBV7-9, with 7 bases aligning to TRBD1. Trimming cost V 6 bases and J 0 bases; bases outside gene matches: 5. The CDR3 covers 15 residues. Germline V CDR1 and CDR2: SEHNR, FQNEAQ (reference sequence). CDR3 bases: TGTGCCAGCAGTCGTAGACAGGGCTCTGGAAACACCATATATTTT. Encoded protein: CASSRRQGSGNTIYF.

This clonotype appeared a few times. A much bigger clone sits one base away, suggesting this may be a read error. CDR3 residues: CDSSLVHGEQFF. CDR3 nucleotide sequence: TGTGACAGCAGCTTAGTCCACGGTGAGCAGTTCTTC. The chain recombines TRBV7-9 with TRBJ2-1; no clear D. The CDR3 extends over 12 amino acids. Germline assignment: CDR1 SEHNR and CDR2 FQNEAQ (reference sequence).

This clonotype was detected many times. The chain is built from TRBV4-3 and TRBJ2-3, with D perhaps TRBD2 (5 bases). Germline lookup yields CDR1 LGHNA and CDR2 YSLEER. The CDR3 is made up of 16 amino acids. V lost 0 bases, J lost 0 bases, and 10 bases lay in between. The CDR3 nucleotides are TGCGCCAGCAGCCAAGATCACCGGGGAAGCACAGATACGCAGTATTTT. Its translation is CASSQDHRGSTDTQYF.

At least ten counts were recorded for this clonotype. The J gene is TRBJ2-3, the V gene TRBV18; 7 bases are shared with TRBD2. This CDR3 has 16 residues. The V segment lost 2 bases and the J segment 2 bases; nucleotides outside the gene matches: 7. Germline V lookup: CDR1 KGHSH, CDR2 LQKENI. This CDR3 is CASSPTSGGATDTQYF. CDR3 DNA sequence: TGTGCCAGCTCACCAACTTCGGGAGGAGCCACAGATACGCAGTATTTT.

This clonotype was counted at least ten times. J is TRBJ2-2 and V is TRBV12-3 or TRBV12-4; D call uncertain. V lost 5 bases and J lost 1, with 11 bases in between. CDR3 length equals 15 residues. The CDR3 sequence: CASSVNKQNTGELFF. CDR3 DNA sequence: TGTGCCAGCAGTGTAAACAAGCAGAACACCGGGGAGCTGTTTTTT.

The sample holds many counts of this clonotype. V and J are TRBV6-5 and TRBJ1-2; TRBD1 might be the D (6 bases). V dropped 5 bases and J dropped 9 bases, with 22 bases sitting between them. Germline loops: CDR1 MNHEY, CDR2 SVGAGI. The CDR3 length is 15 residues. CDR3 sequence reads: CASSSHGGAQSSYTF. The CDR3 DNA reads TGTGCCAGCAGTAGCCACGGGGGGGCCCAATCTAGCTACACCTTC.

This clonotype was seen at least ten times. CDR3 loop: CASSLRGGYNTGELFF. In nucleotides, the CDR3 is TGCGCCAGCAGCTTGCGGGGGGGCTACAACACCGGGGAGCTGTTTTTT. The chain employs TRBV5-1 and TRBJ2-2; 8 positions match TRBD2. CDR1 and CDR2 from the germline V gene are SGHRS and YFSETQ. This CDR3 is built from 16 residues. The J segment lost 2 bases and the V segment lost 1 base, leaving 4 bases of the junction unmatched.

This clonotype was recorded at least ten times. The V gene is TRBV3-1, the J gene TRBJ2-5; no reliable D call. The CDR3 covers 14 residues. V dropped 3 bases and J dropped 2 bases, with 10 bases sitting between them. The germline V gene encodes CDR1 LGHDT and CDR2 YNNKEL (reference sequence). In DNA form, the CDR3 reads TGTGCCAGCAGCCACCGTCGGCAGCAAGAGACCCAGTACTTC. Its protein is CASSHRRQQETQYF.

In its sample, this clonotype was seen many times. V gene TRBV20-1 combines with J gene TRBJ1-6, with D possibly being TRBD1 (6 bases). Trimming cost V 0 bases and J 7 bases, with 16 bases left between them. Per the germline V gene, CDR1 is DFQATT and CDR2 is SNEGSKA (reference sequence). The CDR3 length is 16 residues. CDR3 bases: TGCAGTGCTAGAGATCCCCAACAGGGAAGGAATTCACCCCTCCACTTT. Its translation is CSARDPQQGRNSPLHF.

This clonotype was found many times. This chain joins TRBV3-1 and TRBJ1-1, with D tentatively TRBD1 (5 bases). The CDR3 has 12 amino acids. In germline, CDR1 is LGHDT, CDR2 YNNKEL (reference sequence). V gave up 5 bases and J gave up 11 bases, with 15 bases separating them. CDR3 residues: CASSGQGRGAFF. CDR3 bases: TGTGCCAGCAGCGGTCAGGGCAGAGGGGCTTTCTTT.

There are many counts of this clonotype. CDR3 sequence (DNA): TGTGCCAGCAGCCAAGATTCGGGGACAGGGTATACAGATACGCAGTATTTT. As protein: CASSQDSGTGYTDTQYF. V is TRBV14 and J is TRBJ2-3; TRBD1 matches at 9 bases. V shed 0 bases and J 3 bases; nucleotides not matched to a gene: 7. Per the germline V gene, CDR1 is SGHDN and CDR2 is FVKESK. The CDR3 has 17 amino acids.

This clonotype was picked up many times. This chain links TRBV5-5 with TRBJ2-3; 10 bases agree with TRBD2. Germline V gene sequence: CDR1 SGHKS, CDR2 YYEKEE (reference sequence). The CDR3 covers 16 residues. Trimming took 1 base from V and 1 from J; bases not matched to a gene: 3. The CDR3 coding sequence is TGTGCCAGCAGCTTGTTAACTAGCGGGGGCACAGATACGCAGTATTTT. Its translation: CASSLLTSGGTDTQYF. The full variable domain, with the rest looked up from reference TRBV5-5 and TRBJ2-3, is DAGVTQSPTHLIKTRGQQVTLRCSPISGHKSVSWYQQVLGQGPQFIFQYYEKEERGRGNFPDRFSARQFPNYSSELNVNALLLGDSALYLCASSLLTSGGTDTQYFGPGTRLTVL.

This clonotype came up many times. The genes are TRBV7-2 and TRBJ2-5, with no clear D. Germline V gene data show CDR1 as SGHTA and CDR2 as FQGNSA. Trimming cost V 1 base and J 2 bases, with 5 bases left between them. This CDR3 region has 13 residues. CDR3 DNA: TGTGCCAGCAGCTTAGAGGAACAAGAGACCCAGTACTTC. Its translation: CASSLEEQETQYF.

At least ten counts were recorded for this clonotype. V is TRBV20-1 and J is TRBJ2-5; 8 bases are shared with TRBD2. The CDR3 extends over 14 amino acids. V dropped 5 bases and J dropped 2; count of bases not matched to a gene: 7. Germline CDR1 and CDR2: DFQATT and SNEGSKA (reference sequence). The CDR3 bases are TGCAGTGCTGCCGGACTAGCATTTCAAGAGACCCAGTACTTC. This sequence encodes CSAAGLAFQETQYF.

This clonotype was detected ten times or more. The chain has TRBV6-2 or TRBV6-3 and TRBJ1-1; TRBD1 matches at 7 bases. The CDR3 sequence is 15 residues long. Germline-derived CDR1 and CDR2 are MNHEY and SVGEGT. V gave up 2 bases and J gave up 0 bases; unmatched junction bases: 3. The chain's CDR3 is CASSYPGQVNTEAFF. The CDR3 DNA follows: TGTGCCAGCAGTTACCCCGGACAGGTGAACACTGAAGCTTTCTTT.

This clonotype was seen at least ten times. J is TRBJ2-3 and V is TRBV20-1; 7 bases line up with TRBD2. V dropped 2 bases and J dropped 3; count of bases not matched to a gene: 5. The CDR3 spans 14 residues. The V gene's germline CDR1 is DFQATT and CDR2 SNEGSKA (reference sequence). Here the CDR3 reads CSARWMGGTDTQYF. CDR3 DNA sequence: TGCAGTGCTAGATGGATGGGGGGGACAGATACGCAGTATTTT.

There are many counts of this clonotype. This chain links TRBV12-3 or TRBV12-4 with TRBJ2-5; a weak D match, TRBD2 (7 bases). This CDR3 contains 14 residues. Trimming stripped 2 bases from V and 5 bases from J, with 12 bases between. The CDR3 DNA follows: TGTGCCAGCAGTTTACAGGGCGGGGGCGAGACCCAGTACTTC. It yields the protein CASSLQGGGETQYF.

This clonotype was found many times. The rearrangement joins TRBV9 to TRBJ1-6, with no clear D. The V gene's germline CDR1 is SGDLS and CDR2 YYNGEE. Trimming pared 7 bases from V and 5 bases from J, leaving 19 bases between. This CDR3 spans 16 amino acids. As DNA, the CDR3 is TGTGCCAGCGGGTCTGCCCTATCTGGAAATAATTCACCCCTCCACTTT. Its translation is CASGSALSGNNSPLHF.

In its sample, this clonotype was seen many times. The chain has TRBV5-6 and TRBJ2-3; D is undetermined. Germline V gene sequence: CDR1 SGHDT, CDR2 YYEEEE. The CDR3 runs 11 residues. V lost 4 bases, J lost 8 bases, and 8 bases lay in between. In DNA, the CDR3 is TGTGCCAGCAGCAGCCGGTCTACGCAGTATTTT. This gives the protein CASSSRSTQYF.

In this sample, this clonotype turned up many times. V usage is TRBV24-1 and J usage is TRBJ2-3; 10 nucleotides agree with TRBD2. Per the germline V gene, CDR1 is KGHDR and CDR2 is SFDVKD. The length of the CDR3 is 13 residues. The J segment lost 6 bases and the V segment lost 8 bases, leaving 4 bases of the junction unmatched. In DNA, the CDR3 is TGTGCCACCACCGGGACTAGCGAGGATACGCAGTATTTT. It codes for CATTGTSEDTQYF.

This clonotype was picked up many times. The chain has TRBV20-1 and TRBJ2-1, with 13 bases identical to TRBD2. The CDR3 runs 17 residues. Germline trimming cut 3 bases from V and 0 bases from J; bases unmatched to any gene: 5. Looked up from germline, CDR1 is DFQATT and CDR2 is SNEGSKA (reference sequence). The CDR3 sequence is CSASKLAGGPSYNEQFF. Written as DNA, the CDR3 is TGCAGTGCTAGTAAACTAGCGGGAGGGCCCTCCTACAATGAGCAGTTCTTC.

In this sample, this clonotype turned up many times. DNA of the CDR3: TGTGCCATCAGGAGCCAGGGGGGAGCCTACGAGCAGTACTTC. Translating gives CAIRSQGGAYEQYF. The chain links TRBV10-3 to TRBJ2-7; TRBD1 is a possible D gene (7 bases). V lost 6 bases and J 2 bases, leaving 14 bases between the germline ends. The CDR3 is made up of 14 amino acids. CDR1 and CDR2 from the germline V gene are ENHRY and SYGVKD.

This clonotype was observed at least ten times. The gene calls are TRBV7-9 and TRBJ2-1; 12 bases are a match to TRBD2. CDR1 and CDR2 (germline): SEHNR, FQNEAQ (reference sequence). The CDR3 totals 16 residues. Trimming took 6 bases from V and 6 from J; bases not matched to a gene: 9. For the CDR3, the DNA is TGTGCCAGCAGTTATAGACTAGCGGGAGTGACCAATGAGCAGTTCTTC. This sequence encodes CASSYRLAGVTNEQFF.